Following are 6 T cell receptor beta chains from one sample sequenced in a study of control samples from healthy donors and cancer patients. Measured with immunoSEQ multiplex PCR; TCRdb has only the in-frame clones, and not every one. Among 100,000 to 150,000 clones, about 93% were seen once, and the ten largest hold over 2%. The source material was blood. The receptor source for this set is a young man in good health.

This chain connects TRBV24-1 to TRBJ2-3, with 9 bases aligning to TRBD1. The CDR3 extends over 17 amino acids. Germline CDR1 KGHDR, CDR2 SFDVKD. V lost 2 bases and J lost 2; bases outside the gene matches: 7. The CDR3 reads CATSDWGQGGNTDTQYF. The CDR3 nucleotides read TGTGCCACCAGTGATTGGGGACAGGGCGGTAACACAGATACGCAGTATTTT.

The CDR3 bases are TGTGCCACCAGAGGGGGAGCGAACACTGAAGCTTTCTTT. It encodes CATRGGANTEAFF. J is TRBJ1-1 and V is TRBV24-1; the D gene is possibly TRBD1 (6 bases). The CDR3 runs to 13 residues. The V end was cut by 7 bases, the J end by 1 base, with 9 bases between. Germline CDR1 and CDR2: KGHDR and SFDVKD.

This clone was seen only once. The chain combines TRBV15 with TRBJ1-5, with 8 nucleotides matching TRBD1. This CDR3 spans 15 amino acids. Germline CDR1 is LNHNV and CDR2 is YYDKDF (reference sequence). Trimming removed 1 base from V and 8 bases from J; junction bases left unmatched: 7. CDR3 region: CATSRGDRGVEPQHF. The CDR3 DNA follows: TGTGCCACCAGCAGAGGCGACAGGGGAGTTGAGCCCCAGCATTTT.

V is TRBV29-1 and J is TRBJ1-1, with a tentative D call TRBD1 (5 bases). This CDR3 is 13 amino acids long. Germline V gene lookup returns CDR1 SQVTM and CDR2 ANQGSEA. The V and J ends lost 3 bases and 1 base respectively, with 9 bases between them. The CDR3 reads CSVEGLRNTEAFF. The CDR3 nucleotides are TGCAGCGTTGAGGGGCTCAGGAACACTGAAGCTTTCTTT.

This rearrangement joins TRBV27 to TRBJ2-7; 12 bases agree with TRBD2. Germline V gene lookup returns CDR1 MNHEY and CDR2 SMNVEV (reference sequence). V shed 5 bases and J 5 bases; nucleotides not matched to a gene: 4. This CDR3 is 14 amino acids long. CDR3 sequence: CASSLGLAGDEQYF. CDR3 DNA: TGTGCCAGCAGTCTGGGACTAGCGGGCGACGAGCAGTACTTC.

The chain carries TRBV10-1 and TRBJ1-4; D is uncertain. V lost 0 bases and J lost 8, with 7 bases in between. Germline CDR1 WNHNN, CDR2 SYGVQD (reference sequence). The CDR3 length is 13 residues. CDR3 sequence: CASSESGGEKLFF. The CDR3, as DNA: TGCGCCAGCAGTGAGTCAGGAGGGGAAAAACTGTTTTTT.